This T cell receptor (beta chain) was recovered during a study of blood T cell repertoires in COVID-19. Clones were read by immunoSEQ multiplex PCR, and TCRdb kept only the in-frame ones, dropping some. The sample shows under 500,000 clones, nearly 90% of them seen only once. This CDR3 comprises 18 residues. Germline V lookup: CDR1 SGHAT, CDR2 FQNNGV. The V segment lost 0 bases and the J segment 4 bases; nucleotides outside the gene matches: 12. The sample taken for sequencing was PBMCs or T cells enriched from blood (not recorded which). The chain employs TRBV11-2 and TRBJ1-3, with 7 nucleotides matching TRBD1. The source of this sequence is a woman between 18 and 30 years old with acute COVID-19. CDR3: CASSLDLRLTGVGNTIYF. The CDR3 bases are TGTGCCAGCAGCTTAGATTTAAGGCTCACAGGGGTCGGAAACACCATATATTTT. Using reference TRBV11-2 and TRBJ1-3 for the parts outside the CDR3, the full variable domain is EAGVAQSPRYKIIEKRQSVAFWCNPISGHATLYWYQQILGQGPKLLIQFQNNGVVDDSQLPKDRFSAERLKGVDSTLKIQPAKLEDSAVYLCASSLDLRLTGVGNTIYFGEGSWLTVV.